These 23 T cell receptor beta chains were all obtained from the same sample, sequenced in a study of OX40 agonist ivuxolimab in advanced cancers. TCRdb's table, derived via immunoSEQ multiplex PCR, lists solely in-frame clones and lacks some. Here the sample spans fewer than 85,000 clones, roughly four fifths being singletons. Sequencing was performed on CD4+ or CD8+ T cells sorted from blood, taken in a trial of the OX40 agonist ivuxolimab. The receptors were sampled from an adult with an advanced solid tumor such as melanoma, head and neck, liver or kidney cancer.

This clone was picked up a small number of times. This chain joins TRBV18 and TRBJ1-5; D uncertain. The CDR3 runs 13 residues. The V and J ends lost 4 bases and 5 bases respectively, with 9 bases between them. Per germline, CDR1 KGHSH and CDR2 LQKENI. The CDR3 sequence is CASSLDGDQPQHF. The CDR3 DNA sequence: TGTGCCAGCTCACTAGACGGGGATCAGCCCCAGCATTTT.

The chain combines TRBV6-5 with TRBJ1-2; 11 bases line up with TRBD1. This CDR3 has 13 amino acids. V lost 6 bases and J lost 7; bases outside the gene matches: 4. Germline V CDR1 and CDR2: MNHEY, SVGAGI. The CDR3 is CASRQGQGGGYTF. The DNA for the CDR3 is TGTGCCAGCAGACAGGGACAGGGGGGTGGCTACACCTTC.

The chain links TRBV28 to TRBJ1-1; D not resolved. V was cut by 3 bases and J by 1 base, with 3 bases left in between. Germline CDR1 is MDHEN and CDR2 is SYDVKM. This CDR3 has 12 amino acids. The CDR3 nucleotides read TGTGCCAGCAGTTTCTCGAACACTGAAGCTTTCTTT. This sequence encodes CASSFSNTEAFF.

V is TRBV6-1 and J is TRBJ2-5; 7 bases map to TRBD1. The germline CDR1 and CDR2 sequences are MNHNS and SASEGT. With 10 bases clipped from V and 5 bases from J, the junction kept 13 bases outside the gene matches. This CDR3 comprises 14 residues. The CDR3 reads CATVRGPLGETQYF. In DNA form, the CDR3 reads TGTGCCACTGTAAGGGGGCCCTTGGGGGAGACCCAGTACTTC.

V usage is TRBV6-1 and J usage is TRBJ2-7, with D maybe TRBD1 (6 bases). From germline, CDR1 is MNHNS and CDR2 SASEGT. This CDR3 region has 13 residues. Deletions cut 4 bases from V and 4 bases from J, with 11 bases between. This chain's CDR3 is CASSVTDRYEQYF. In DNA form, the CDR3 reads TGTGCCAGCAGTGTTACGGACAGATACGAGCAGTACTTC.

The rearrangement joins TRBV11-2 to TRBJ1-3, with 8 bases fitting TRBD1. V shed 5 bases, J shed 3 bases, and the junction held 15 bases outside the gene matches. Germline values: CDR1 SGHAT, CDR2 FQNNGV. The CDR3 spans 18 residues. The CDR3 sequence is CASSRSTGARTVGNTIYF. DNA of the CDR3: TGTGCCAGCAGCCGGTCGACAGGGGCCCGGACGGTTGGAAACACCATATATTTT.

This chain connects TRBV4-2 to TRBJ2-3; 7 bases fit TRBD1. The CDR3 sequence is 16 residues long. The V and J ends lost 4 bases and 0 bases, in that order; junction bases with no gene match: 7. CDR1 and CDR2 from the germline V gene are LGHNA and YNFKEQ. CDR3 sequence reads: CASSLGQEISTDTQYF. CDR3 DNA: TGTGCCAGCAGCCTAGGACAGGAAATTAGCACAGATACGCAGTATTTT.

The rearrangement joins TRBV6-6 to TRBJ1-5; D is possibly TRBD1 (5 bases). From germline, CDR1 is MNHNY and CDR2 SVGAGI (reference sequence). Trimming took 5 bases from V and 0 from J, leaving 8 bases between them. The CDR3 sequence is 14 residues long. The CDR3 loop reads CASSGGYSNQPQHF. The CDR3, as DNA: TGTGCCAGCAGTGGGGGTTATAGCAATCAGCCCCAGCATTTT.

This chain connects TRBV18 to TRBJ2-2, with D unresolved. Trimming removed 6 bases from V and 5 bases from J, with 4 bases in between. The CDR3 sequence is 11 residues long. Looked up from germline, CDR1 is KGHSH and CDR2 is LQKENI. This chain's CDR3 is CASSETGELFF. As DNA, the CDR3 is TGTGCCAGCTCCGAAACCGGGGAGCTGTTTTTT.

The chain recombines TRBV9 with TRBJ2-1, with a possible D match to TRBD2 (5 bases). The CDR3 runs to 16 residues. V shed 2 bases and J shed 3 bases, with 15 bases lying between them. Germline V gives CDR1 SGDLS, CDR2 YYNGEE. The CDR3 spells CASSVGIPAIYNEQFF. Written as DNA, the CDR3 is TGTGCCAGCAGCGTCGGGATCCCAGCCATCTACAATGAGCAGTTCTTC.

The rearrangement uses TRBV2 and TRBJ2-1, with D possibly being TRBD2 (6 bases). Trimming took off 7 bases at V and 3 bases at J, with 10 bases between the two ends. Per germline, CDR1 SNHLY and CDR2 FYNNEI. CDR3 length equals 13 residues. In nucleotides, the CDR3 is TGTGCCAGCAAACCGGGGGTCTACAATGAGCAGTTCTTC. Protein: CASKPGVYNEQFF.

The CDR3 here is CASSESGIGDTQYF. The CDR3 DNA is TGTGCCAGCAGTGAGAGCGGGATAGGGGATACGCAGTATTTT. The chain uses TRBV28 and TRBJ2-3; 7 bases are a match to TRBD2. CDR1 and CDR2 (germline): MDHEN, SYDVKM. Unmatched junction bases numbered 8, after V lost 5 bases and J lost 6 bases. CDR3 length: 14 amino acids.

This chain joins TRBV6-1 and TRBJ1-5; D is unclear. CDR1 is MNHNS and CDR2 is SASEGT in the germline V gene. V lost 6 bases and J lost 9, with 18 bases in between. This CDR3 region has 14 residues. The CDR3 protein is CASSGSVTVRPQHF. CDR3 coding DNA: TGTGCCAGCAGCGGGTCAGTGACCGTGAGGCCCCAGCATTTT.

The chain links TRBV7-2 to TRBJ2-7; TRBD2 aligns across 8 bases. V trimming: 3 bases; J trimming: 6 bases; junction bases outside the gene matches: 7. The CDR3 has 14 residues. Per germline, CDR1 SGHTA and CDR2 FQGNSA. Here the CDR3 reads CASSFSREGGEQYF. Here the CDR3 DNA reads TGTGCCAGCAGCTTCTCTCGGGAGGGTGGCGAGCAGTACTTC.

This clone turned up a few times. The chain is built from TRBV18 and TRBJ2-7; 7 bases line up with TRBD1. The germline gives CDR1 KGHSH, CDR2 LQKENI. This CDR3 comprises 13 residues. V lost 4 bases and J lost 6; bases outside the gene matches: 6. Here the CDR3 reads CASSQQGSGEQYF. CDR3 nucleotide sequence: TGTGCCAGCTCACAACAGGGGTCCGGCGAGCAGTACTTC. The full variable domain, in which reference TRBV18 and TRBJ2-7 provide the parts outside the CDR3, is NAGVMQNPRHLVRRRGQEARLRCSPMKGHSHVYWYRQLPEEGLKFMVYLQKENIIDESGMPKERFSAEFPKEGPSILRIQQVVRGDSAAYFCASSQQGSGEQYFGPGTRLTVT.

This clone was observed once. The chain is built from TRBV5-4 and TRBJ2-3; 11 bases fit TRBD2. The trim removed 0 bases at V and 6 bases at J, leaving 3 bases unmatched. The CDR3 is made up of 15 amino acids. Germline loops: CDR1 SGHNT, CDR2 YYREEE (reference sequence). DNA of the CDR3: TGTGCCAGCAGCTTGGTGGCTAGCGGGGGGGATACGCAGTATTTT. Its protein product is CASSLVASGGDTQYF.

On this clone itself: This same CDR3 is encoded by further DNA sequences in the sample. The CDR3 protein is CASSLGQGYQETQYF. Written as DNA, the CDR3 is TGCGCCAGCAGCCTCGGACAGGGGTACCAAGAGACCCAGTACTTC. The chain links TRBV4-3 to TRBJ2-5; 9 bases fit TRBD1. This CDR3 has 15 amino acids. Germline values: CDR1 LGHNA, CDR2 YSLEER. Losses at the gene ends were 4 bases for V and 0 bases for J; bases not matched to a gene: 3.

V gene TRBV2 combines with J gene TRBJ2-1; a possible D gene is TRBD2 (6 bases). Between the trimmed V and J ends, which lost 2 bases and 5 bases, there was a span of 16 bases. Per germline, CDR1 SNHLY and CDR2 FYNNEI. The length of the CDR3 is 16 residues. The CDR3 loop reads CASSELGGDSNNEQFF. CDR3 sequence (DNA): TGTGCCAGCAGTGAACTGGGGGGAGATAGTAACAATGAGCAGTTCTTC.

CDR3 bases: TGCGCCAGCACGGGACAGGGTTCCTACGAGCAGTACTTC. It is translated as CASTGQGSYEQYF. The chain combines TRBV5-1 with TRBJ2-7; 9 bases are shared with TRBD1. The CDR3 covers 13 residues. Germline V gives CDR1 SGHRS, CDR2 YFSETQ. V was pared by 6 bases and J by 1 base, with 2 bases of the junction left unmatched.

This clone was picked up a small number of times. The chain has TRBV28 and TRBJ2-1, with TRBD2 identical over 7 bases. CDR1 and CDR2 (germline): MDHEN, SYDVKM. The V segment lost 1 base and the J segment 6 bases; nucleotides outside the gene matches: 6. There are 15 residues in the CDR3. As DNA, the CDR3 is TGTGCCAGCAGTTTATCTGTTCGCGGGGGCAATGAGCAGTTCTTC. It specifies CASSLSVRGGNEQFF.

This chain connects TRBV5-1 to TRBJ2-5; D remains ambiguous. This CDR3 has 14 residues. The ends were cut back, 1 base at V and 2 bases at J, with 9 bases in the middle. The germline V gene encodes CDR1 SGHRS and CDR2 YFSETQ. The chain's CDR3 is CASSLWVDQETQYF. The CDR3 region has the DNA TGCGCCAGCAGCTTGTGGGTCGATCAAGAGACCCAGTACTTC.

The chain is built from TRBV6-5 and TRBJ1-2; perhaps TRBD1 as D (6 bases). The V gene's germline CDR1 is MNHEY and CDR2 SVGAGI. The CDR3 has 13 residues. V lost 2 bases and J 9 bases, leaving 13 bases between the germline ends. CDR3 DNA: TGTGCCAGCAGTTACGGTTTTCAGGGGAGCTACACCTTC. Its translation is CASSYGFQGSYTF.

The chain combines TRBV10-3 with TRBJ2-1; D assignment may be TRBD1 or TRBD2 (6 bases each). Germline values: CDR1 ENHRY, CDR2 SYGVKD. The CDR3 extends over 16 amino acids. The V gene lost 3 bases and the J gene lost 2 bases, with 14 bases spanning the gap. The CDR3 bases are TGTGCCATCAGTGATCCCGGGGGCGGGACCTACAATGAGCAGTTCTTC. It specifies CAISDPGGGTYNEQFF.